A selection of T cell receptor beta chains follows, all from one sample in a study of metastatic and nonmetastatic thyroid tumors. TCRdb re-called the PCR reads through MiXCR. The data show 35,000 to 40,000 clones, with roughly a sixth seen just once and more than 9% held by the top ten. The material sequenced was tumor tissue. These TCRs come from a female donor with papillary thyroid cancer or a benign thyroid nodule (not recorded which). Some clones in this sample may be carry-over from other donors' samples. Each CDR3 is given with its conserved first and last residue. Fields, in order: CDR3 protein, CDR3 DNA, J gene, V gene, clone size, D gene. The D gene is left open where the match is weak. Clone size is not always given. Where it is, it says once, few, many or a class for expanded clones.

CDR3aa: CASSLDLGPPNTEAFF; CDR3nt: TGTGCCAGCAGCTTAGATCTGGGTCCCCCGAACACTGAAGCTTTCTTT; j_gene: TRBJ1-1; v_gene: TRBV5-6; abundance: few; d_gene: -
CDR3aa: CASSLGRSYGYTF; CDR3nt: TGTGCCAGCAGCCTTGGACGATCCTATGGCTACACCTTC; j_gene: TRBJ1-2; v_gene: TRBV6-1; abundance: many; d_gene: -
CDR3aa: CASMSLGLETYEQYF; CDR3nt: TGTGCCAGCATGTCCCTTGGACTAGAAACCTACGAGCAGTACTTC; j_gene: TRBJ2-7; v_gene: TRBV27; abundance: -; d_gene: TRBD2
CDR3aa: CATSRDDRDGKKLFF; CDR3nt: TGTGCCACCAGCAGAGATGACAGGGACGGCAAGAAACTGTTTTTT; j_gene: TRBJ1-4; v_gene: TRBV15; abundance: many; d_gene: TRBD1
CDR3aa: CASSSPSGTKKGLDGYTF; CDR3nt: TGTGCCAGCAGCTCACCATCCGGGACAAAAAAGGGCCTTGATGGCTACACCTTC; j_gene: TRBJ1-2; v_gene: TRBV11-2; abundance: many; d_gene: -
CDR3aa: CASRRGTSGRALGGELFF; CDR3nt: TGTGCCAGCCGACGAGGGACTAGCGGGAGGGCCCTCGGCGGGGAGCTGTTTTTT; j_gene: TRBJ2-2; v_gene: TRBV18; abundance: many; d_gene: TRBD2
CDR3aa: CASSPRTNEKLFF; CDR3nt: TGTGCCAGCAGCCCGAGAACGAATGAAAAACTGTTTTTT; j_gene: TRBJ1-4; v_gene: TRBV4-2; abundance: -; d_gene: -
CDR3aa: CASERDAVEQFF; CDR3nt: TGTGCCAGCGAGAGGGATGCCGTTGAGCAGTTCTTC; j_gene: TRBJ2-1; v_gene: TRBV2; abundance: many; d_gene: -
CDR3aa: CASSLNGGRAGGEQYF; CDR3nt: TGTGCCAGCAGCTTAAACGGCGGGAGGGCCGGGGGCGAGCAGTACTTC; j_gene: TRBJ2-7; v_gene: TRBV7-3; abundance: few; d_gene: TRBD2
CDR3aa: CASSLSRGEAEAFF; CDR3nt: TGTGCCAGCAGCTTAAGTCGCGGGGAGGCTGAAGCTTTCTTT; j_gene: TRBJ1-1; v_gene: TRBV7-9; abundance: many; d_gene: -
CDR3aa: CASSPEGPSGGQGVYEQYF; CDR3nt: TGTGCCAGCAGTCCCGAAGGTCCAAGCGGAGGGCAGGGCGTCTACGAGCAGTACTTC; j_gene: TRBJ2-7; v_gene: TRBV28; abundance: many; d_gene: -
CDR3aa: CASTHAGELFF; CDR3nt: TGTGCCAGCACCCACGCCGGGGAGCTGTTTTTT; j_gene: TRBJ2-2; v_gene: TRBV12-3/TRBV12-4; abundance: many; d_gene: -
CDR3aa: CASSYSGVGRSGANFLTF; CDR3nt: TGTGCCAGCAGTTACTCGGGGGTAGGCAGGTCTGGGGCCAACTTCCTGACTTTC; j_gene: TRBJ2-6; v_gene: TRBV6-5; abundance: -; d_gene: -
CDR3aa: CASSREGETQYF; CDR3nt: TGTGCCAGCAGTCGGGAGGGAGAGACCCAGTACTTC; j_gene: TRBJ2-5; v_gene: TRBV7-9; abundance: many; d_gene: TRBD2
CDR3aa: CASSEGQGTGYEQYF; CDR3nt: TGCGCCAGCAGTGAGGGGCAGGGTACGGGGTACGAGCAGTACTTC; j_gene: TRBJ2-7; v_gene: TRBV6-5; abundance: few; d_gene: -
CDR3aa: CAISDPTGIGGYTF; CDR3nt: TGTGCCATCAGTGACCCCACAGGGATCGGCGGCTACACCTTC; j_gene: TRBJ1-2; v_gene: TRBV10-3; abundance: many; d_gene: -
CDR3aa: CASSQDLRAGELFF; CDR3nt: TGCGCCAGCAGCCAAGATCTGAGGGCCGGGGAGCTGTTTTTT; j_gene: TRBJ2-2; v_gene: TRBV4-1; abundance: many; d_gene: -